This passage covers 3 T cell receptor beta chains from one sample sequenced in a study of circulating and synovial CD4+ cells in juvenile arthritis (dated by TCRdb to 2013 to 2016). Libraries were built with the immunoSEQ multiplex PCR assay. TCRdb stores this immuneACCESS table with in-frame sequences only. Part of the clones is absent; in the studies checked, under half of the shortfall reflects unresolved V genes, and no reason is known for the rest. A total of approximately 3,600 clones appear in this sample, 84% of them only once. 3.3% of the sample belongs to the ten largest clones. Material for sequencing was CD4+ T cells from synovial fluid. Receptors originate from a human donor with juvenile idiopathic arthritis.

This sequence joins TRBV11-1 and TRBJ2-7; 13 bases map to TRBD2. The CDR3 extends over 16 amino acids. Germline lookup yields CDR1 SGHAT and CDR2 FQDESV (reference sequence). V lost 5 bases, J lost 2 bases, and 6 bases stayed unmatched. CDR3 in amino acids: CASSPLAGGITYEQYF. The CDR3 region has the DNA TGTGCCAGCAGCCCACTAGCGGGAGGGATCACCTACGAGCAGTACTTC.

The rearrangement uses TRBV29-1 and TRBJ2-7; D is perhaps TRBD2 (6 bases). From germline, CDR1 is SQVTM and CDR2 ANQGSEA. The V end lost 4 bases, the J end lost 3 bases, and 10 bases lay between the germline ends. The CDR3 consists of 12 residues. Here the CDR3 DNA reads TGCAGCGTTGCGGCGGGGTACTACGAGCAGTACTTC. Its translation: CSVAAGYYEQYF.

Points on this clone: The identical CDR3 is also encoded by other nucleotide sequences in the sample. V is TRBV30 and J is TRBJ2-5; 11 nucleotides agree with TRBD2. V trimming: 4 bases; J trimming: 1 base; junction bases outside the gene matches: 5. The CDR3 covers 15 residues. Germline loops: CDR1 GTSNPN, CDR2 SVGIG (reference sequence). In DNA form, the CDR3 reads TGTGCCTGGACCGCACTAGCGGGGGTCCAAGAGACCCAGTACTTC. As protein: CAWTALAGVQETQYF. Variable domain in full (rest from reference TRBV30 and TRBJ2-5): SQTIHQWPATLVQPVGSPLSLECTVEGTSNPNLYWYRQAAGRGLQLLFYSVGIGQISSEVPQNLSASRPQDRQFILSSKKLLLSDSGFYLCAWTALAGVQETQYFGPGTRLLVL.